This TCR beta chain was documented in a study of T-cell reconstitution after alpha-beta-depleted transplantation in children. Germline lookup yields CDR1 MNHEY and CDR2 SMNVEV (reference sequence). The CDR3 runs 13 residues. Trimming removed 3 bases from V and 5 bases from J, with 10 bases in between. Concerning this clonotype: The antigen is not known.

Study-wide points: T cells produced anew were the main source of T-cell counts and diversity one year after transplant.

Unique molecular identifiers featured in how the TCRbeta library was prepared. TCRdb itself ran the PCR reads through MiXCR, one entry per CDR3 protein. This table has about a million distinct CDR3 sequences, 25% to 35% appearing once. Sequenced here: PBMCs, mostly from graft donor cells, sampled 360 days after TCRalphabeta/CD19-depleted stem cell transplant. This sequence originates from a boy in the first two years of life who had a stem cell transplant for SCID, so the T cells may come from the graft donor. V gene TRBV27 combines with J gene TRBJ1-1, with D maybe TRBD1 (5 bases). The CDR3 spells CASSFGGQTEAFF. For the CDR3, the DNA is TGTGCCAGCAGTTTCGGAGGACAAACTGAAGCTTTCTTT.